These 30 T cell receptor beta chains were sequenced from one sample in a study of T-cell reconstitution after alpha-beta-depleted transplantation in children. Researchers prepared the TCRbeta library using unique molecular identifiers, the study reports. A single record per CDR3 protein comes from TCRdb applying MiXCR to the PCR reads. The sample lists about 76,000 distinct CDR3 sequences; over 12% were seen once. The sample in question was PBMCs, mostly from graft donor cells, obtained 180 days after TCRalphabeta/CD19-depleted stem cell transplant. These receptors all come from a male patient aged 2-15 years who had a stem cell transplant for acute lymphoblastic leukemia, so the T cells may come from the graft donor.

This clonotype has just a few counts. The chain has TRBV4-3 and TRBJ2-4; D gene unclear. CDR1 is LGHNA, CDR2 YSLEER, per germline. There are 16 residues in the CDR3. Trimming took off 3 bases at V and 3 bases at J, with 15 bases between the two ends. For the CDR3, the DNA is TGCGCCAGCAGCCAGGATACAGCGAAGGGCAAAAACATTCAGTACTTC. Translating it yields CASSQDTAKGKNIQYF.

There are a few counts of this clonotype. The chain recombines TRBV6-2 or TRBV6-3 with TRBJ2-4; TRBD1 matches at 7 bases. The CDR3 has 13 amino acids. Trimming at V came to 7 bases and at J to 13 bases, leaving 13 bases not matched to a gene. Germline CDR1 and CDR2: MNHEY and SVGEGT. For the CDR3, the DNA is TGTGCCAGCACCCGAACCCCCAGACAGGGCCAGTACTTC. It codes for CASTRTPRQGQYF.

This clonotype was seen a handful of times. This chain uses TRBV3-1 with TRBJ2-2; maybe TRBD2 (6 bases). The CDR3 length is 13 residues. Between the trimmed V and J ends, which lost 4 bases and 6 bases, there was a span of 9 bases. Germline V CDR1 and CDR2: LGHDT, YNNKEL (reference sequence). CDR3: CASSPGLAGELFF. CDR3 DNA: TGTGCCAGCAGCCCGGGACTTGCCGGGGAGCTGTTTTTT.

This clonotype came up a few times. The chain carries TRBV24-1 and TRBJ1-5, with D perhaps TRBD1 (5 bases). Germline V gene lookup returns CDR1 KGHDR and CDR2 SFDVKD. The CDR3 contains 15 residues. V lost 5 bases to trimming and J lost 2 bases, with 12 bases between them. The CDR3 DNA sequence: TGTGCCACCAGTGCGGGGGGGTTCGGCAATCAGCCCCAGCATTTT. It specifies CATSAGGFGNQPQHF.

This clonotype showed up just a few times. The chain uses TRBV6-2 or TRBV6-3 and TRBJ2-1, with TRBD2 matching over 15 bases. The V gene's germline CDR1 is MNHEY and CDR2 SVGEGT. V trimming: 2 bases; J trimming: 9 bases; junction bases outside the gene matches: 2. The CDR3 is 15 residues long. DNA for the CDR3: TGTGCCAGCAGTTACGGGACTAGCGGGAGGAGTGAGCAGTTCTTC. Amino acid sequence: CASSYGTSGRSEQFF.

The chain carries TRBV15 and TRBJ1-5; D not certain. This CDR3 is built from 17 residues. Germline values: CDR1 LNHNV, CDR2 YYDKDF (reference sequence). The V end was cut by 0 bases, the J end by 0 bases, with 12 bases between. The CDR3 DNA reads TGTGCCACCAGCAGAGATCCCGGGATACCTAGCAATCAGCCCCAGCATTTT. This codes for CATSRDPGIPSNQPQHF.

There are many counts of this clonotype. The chain uses TRBV27 and TRBJ2-3, with a possible D match to TRBD1 (6 bases). V was pared by 3 bases and J by 4 bases, with 35 bases between. The CDR3 spans 22 residues. From germline, CDR1 is MNHEY and CDR2 SMNVEV (reference sequence). The CDR3 region is CASSFPKPQGRRHATQSDTQYF. CDR3 bases: TGTGCCAGCAGTTTTCCAAAACCACAGGGACGAAGACACGCTACACAGTCAGATACGCAGTATTTT.

In its sample, this clonotype was seen a few times. The V gene is TRBV5-1, the J gene TRBJ1-2; D gene uncertain. Germline V lookup: CDR1 SGHRS, CDR2 YFSETQ. The length of the CDR3 is 12 residues. Deletions cut 4 bases from V and 0 bases from J, with 4 bases between. This CDR3 is CASSVSNYGYTF. The CDR3 coding sequence is TGCGCCAGCAGCGTCTCTAACTATGGCTACACCTTC.

This clonotype appeared a few times. The rearrangement links TRBV7-2 to TRBJ2-5, with no clear D. Germline V lookup: CDR1 SGHTA, CDR2 FQGNSA. Trimming took 1 base from V and 1 from J, leaving 10 bases between them. The CDR3 totals 15 residues. In nucleotides, the CDR3 is TGTGCCAGCAGCTTAGTCCCAGCTACCCAAGAGACCCAGTACTTC. This sequence encodes CASSLVPATQETQYF.

V gene TRBV9 combines with J gene TRBJ2-5; 8 bases line up with TRBD1. Trimming took 7 bases from V and 1 from J; bases not matched to a gene: 6. The CDR3 length is 14 residues. Germline V CDR1 and CDR2: SGDLS, YYNGEE. The CDR3 sequence: CASGGQGLQETQYF. In DNA form, the CDR3 reads TGTGCCAGCGGAGGACAGGGACTCCAAGAGACCCAGTACTTC.

The rearrangement joins TRBV20-1 to TRBJ2-1; the D gene is possibly TRBD2 (5 bases). Per the germline V gene, CDR1 is DFQATT and CDR2 is SNEGSKA (reference sequence). V gave up 3 bases and J gave up 1 base, with 10 bases separating them. The CDR3 runs 14 residues. The CDR3 spells CSASLDSSYNEQFF. The CDR3 region has the DNA TGCAGTGCTAGTCTGGACTCTTCCTACAATGAGCAGTTCTTC.

This clonotype was seen more than once but under ten times. The chain is built from TRBV15 and TRBJ2-1, with 9 bases fitting TRBD1. CDR3 length equals 16 residues. Germline V CDR1 and CDR2: LNHNV, YYDKDF (reference sequence). Trimming took 4 bases from V and 10 from J; bases not matched to a gene: 14. CDR3 amino acids: CATSTAGQGFVGEQFF. In nucleotides, the CDR3 is TGTGCCACCAGCACCGCGGGACAGGGCTTTGTAGGAGAGCAGTTCTTC.

As regards this clonotype: This could be a read error, since a much larger clone is one nucleotide away. This chain uses TRBV5-1 with TRBJ1-2; possible D gene TRBD1, 5 bases. Germline V gene data show CDR1 as SGHRS and CDR2 as YFSETQ. V was pared by 4 bases and J by 0 bases, with 13 bases between. The CDR3 has 15 amino acids. DNA of the CDR3: TGCGCCAGCAGCAGATCCAACAGGTCTAACTATGGCTACACCTTC. The encoded protein is CASSRSNRSNYGYTF.

In its sample, this clonotype was seen a few times. V and J are TRBV7-9 and TRBJ1-4; 7 bases are shared with TRBD1. Germline CDR1 and CDR2: SEHNR and FQNEAQ (reference sequence). J was trimmed by 0 bases and V by 5 bases; bases with no gene match: 3. This CDR3 is built from 15 residues. The CDR3 DNA reads as TGTGCCAGCAGCATCGACAGGGCAACTAATGAAAAACTGTTTTTT. It translates to CASSIDRATNEKLFF.

This clonotype was counted many times. The chain's CDR3 is CASSLEGYSNQPQHF. CDR3 in DNA: TGCGCCAGCAGCTTGGAGGGATATAGCAATCAGCCCCAGCATTTT. The chain has TRBV5-1 and TRBJ1-5; no definite D call. CDR3 length equals 15 residues. Germline V gene sequence: CDR1 SGHRS, CDR2 YFSETQ. V lost 0 bases to trimming and J lost 0 bases, with 7 bases between them.

This clonotype was recorded a few times. The rearrangement links TRBV4-3 to TRBJ2-7, with a weak D call TRBD1 (6 bases). This CDR3 spans 15 amino acids. Trimming removed 0 bases from V and 3 bases from J, with 12 bases in between. CDR1 and CDR2 (germline): LGHNA, YSLEER. In nucleotides, the CDR3 is TGCGCCAGCAGCCAAGATCTTGGCAGGGGCTACGAGCAGTACTTC. Encoded protein: CASSQDLGRGYEQYF.

Only a few counts were recorded for this clonotype. The rearrangement joins TRBV6-2 or TRBV6-3 to TRBJ2-7; 12 bases agree with TRBD2. Trimming took 6 bases from V and 4 from J; bases not matched to a gene: 4. The CDR3 spans 14 residues. The germline gives CDR1 MNHEY, CDR2 SVGEGT. CDR3 nucleotide sequence: TGTGCCAGCAGAGGGACTAGCGGGTTATACGAGCAGTACTTC. Translating it yields CASRGTSGLYEQYF.

This chain joins TRBV5-4 and TRBJ2-5, with TRBD2 matching 11 bases. The CDR3 spans 15 residues. Germline values: CDR1 SGHNT, CDR2 YYREEE (reference sequence). V was pared by 0 bases and J by 7 bases, with 5 bases of the junction left unmatched. DNA for the CDR3: TGTGCCAGCAGCTTGGAACCTACTAGCGGGGGGACCCAGTACTTC. Translating gives CASSLEPTSGGTQYF.

This clonotype appeared a few times. CDR3 region: CATSDPSGGAETQYF. DNA for the CDR3: TGTGCCACCAGTGATCCTAGCGGGGGGGCGGAGACCCAGTACTTC. J is TRBJ2-5 and V is TRBV24-1; 12 nucleotides line up with TRBD2. CDR1 KGHDR and CDR2 SFDVKD come from the germline V gene. The V segment lost 3 bases and the J segment 5 bases; nucleotides outside the gene matches: 3. CDR3 length: 15 amino acids.

The rearrangement joins TRBV20-1 to TRBJ2-1, with D possibly matching TRBD2 (6 bases). The germline V gene encodes CDR1 DFQATT and CDR2 SNEGSKA (reference sequence). CDR3 size: 14 residues. Trimming took off 4 bases at V and 8 bases at J, with 18 bases between the two ends. The CDR3, as DNA: TGCAGTGCTAACCGGGGCCCCTCGGGGGATGAGCAGTTCTTC. It specifies CSANRGPSGDEQFF.

This clonotype has a handful of counts. CDR3 sequence: CASSQSGNQETQYF. DNA for the CDR3: TGTGCCAGCAGTCAGAGCGGGAACCAAGAGACCCAGTACTTC. This rearrangement joins TRBV6-1 to TRBJ2-5; 7 bases agree with TRBD2. The CDR3 sequence is 14 residues long. Germline trimming cut 5 bases from V and 0 bases from J; bases unmatched to any gene: 3. Germline V gene lookup returns CDR1 MNHNS and CDR2 SASEGT.

This clonotype was seen a handful of times. This sequence joins TRBV7-9 and TRBJ2-6, with D perhaps matching TRBD1 (6 bases). The CDR3 is 17 residues long. The V end lost 5 bases, the J end lost 2 bases, and 16 bases lay between the germline ends. The germline V gene has CDR1 SEHNR and CDR2 FQNEAQ (reference sequence). CDR3 protein: CASSPRGTGTGANVLTF. The CDR3 DNA is TGTGCCAGCAGCCCTAGGGGGACGGGGACTGGGGCCAACGTCCTGACTTTC.

The chain is built from TRBV7-2 and TRBJ1-5; D possibly corresponds to TRBD1 (6 bases). The V end lost 5 bases, the J end lost 10 bases, and 18 bases lay between the germline ends. The germline V gene encodes CDR1 SGHTA and CDR2 FQGNSA. This CDR3 contains 14 residues. Written as DNA, the CDR3 is TGTGCCAGCAGCCCAGACGGGGGCCTCCAACCCCAGCATTTT. Protein: CASSPDGGLQPQHF.

The chain recombines TRBV9 with TRBJ2-6; no firm D call. This CDR3 region has 17 residues. The V end was cut by 4 bases, the J end by 4 bases, with 18 bases between. CDR1 SGDLS and CDR2 YYNGEE come from the germline V gene. CDR3 amino acids: CASSFQRTNPGANVLTF. CDR3 in DNA: TGTGCCAGCAGCTTCCAAAGGACCAATCCCGGGGCCAACGTCCTGACTTTC.

There are a few counts of this clonotype. The V call is TRBV7-9, the J call TRBJ1-1, with 7 bases lining up with TRBD1. Trimming removed 3 bases from V and 1 base from J; junction bases left unmatched: 11. Per the germline V gene, CDR1 is SEHNR and CDR2 is FQNEAQ (reference sequence). CDR3 size: 17 residues. CDR3 amino acids: CASSFKAWGQPNTEAFF. The CDR3 nucleotides read TGTGCCAGCAGCTTTAAGGCATGGGGACAGCCGAACACTGAAGCTTTCTTT.

This clonotype was recorded many times. The chain carries TRBV12-3 or TRBV12-4 and TRBJ1-1; D possibly corresponds to TRBD1 (6 bases). The length of the CDR3 is 15 residues. V was trimmed by 3 bases and J by 0 bases, leaving 11 bases between them. CDR3 in amino acids: CASSLPRQVNTEAFF. CDR3 sequence (DNA): TGTGCCAGCAGTTTGCCTCGACAGGTGAACACTGAAGCTTTCTTT.

This clonotype was counted a few times. This chain joins TRBV5-5 and TRBJ1-3; a weak D match, TRBD1 (6 bases). The CDR3 is 16 amino acids. Trimming took off 4 bases at V and 2 bases at J, with 16 bases between the two ends. Germline V CDR1 and CDR2: SGHKS, YYEKEE (reference sequence). This CDR3 reads CASSVNPGHPGNTIYF. Here the CDR3 DNA reads TGTGCCAGCAGCGTCAACCCGGGACATCCTGGAAACACCATATATTTT.

This clonotype was seen a handful of times. The chain recombines TRBV3-1 with TRBJ2-5, with 7 bases identical to TRBD2. Germline CDR1 and CDR2: LGHDT and YNNKEL (reference sequence). CDR3 length equals 16 residues. Trimming took 4 bases from V and 4 from J; bases not matched to a gene: 12. The CDR3 DNA reads as TGTGCCAGCAGCCTTCGAGGACTAGTATTAAGAGAGACCCAGTACTTC. This gives the protein CASSLRGLVLRETQYF.

A few counts support this clonotype. The chain recombines TRBV7-2 with TRBJ2-3, with TRBD2 matching 8 bases. Trimming removed 0 bases from V and 0 bases from J; junction bases left unmatched: 2. The CDR3 is 16 amino acids. Germline V gene lookup returns CDR1 SGHTA and CDR2 FQGNSA. CDR3 amino acids: CASSLASGGSTDTQYF. As DNA, the CDR3 is TGTGCCAGCAGCTTAGCCAGCGGGGGTAGCACAGATACGCAGTATTTT.

The table lists this clonotype with many counts. This chain uses TRBV7-2 with TRBJ2-5; TRBD1 aligns across 7 bases. Germline V CDR1 and CDR2: SGHTA, FQGNSA. The CDR3 has 15 amino acids. The V segment lost 1 base and the J segment 5 bases; nucleotides outside the gene matches: 7. The chain's CDR3 is CASSLVVTGWETQYF. For the CDR3, the DNA is TGTGCCAGCAGCTTAGTGGTGACAGGGTGGGAGACCCAGTACTTC. The variable domain in full, completed from reference TRBV7-2 and TRBJ2-5, reads GAGVSQSPSNKVTEKGKDVELRCDPISGHTALYWYRQSLGQGLEFLIYFQGNSAPDKSGLPSDRFSAERTGGSVSTLTIQRTQQEDSAVYLCASSLVVTGWETQYFGPGTRLLVL.